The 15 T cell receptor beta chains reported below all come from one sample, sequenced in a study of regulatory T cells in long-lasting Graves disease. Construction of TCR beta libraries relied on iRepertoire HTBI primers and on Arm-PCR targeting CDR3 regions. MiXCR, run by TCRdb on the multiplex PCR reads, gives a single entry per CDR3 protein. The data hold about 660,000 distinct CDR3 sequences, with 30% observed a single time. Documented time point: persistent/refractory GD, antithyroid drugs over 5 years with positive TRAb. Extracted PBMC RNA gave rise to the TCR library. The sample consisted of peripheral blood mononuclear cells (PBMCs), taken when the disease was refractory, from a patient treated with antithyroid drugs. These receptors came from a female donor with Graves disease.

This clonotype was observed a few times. CDR3 sequence (DNA): TGTGCCACCACGAGGGGGTACGCTTTCTTT. Encoded protein: CATTRGYAFF. The V call is TRBV6-2 or TRBV6-3, the J call TRBJ1-1; weak D call: TRBD1 (6 bases). Germline CDR1 is MNHEY and CDR2 is SVGEGT. V lost 10 bases and J 11 bases, leaving 14 bases between the germline ends. This CDR3 is 10 amino acids long.

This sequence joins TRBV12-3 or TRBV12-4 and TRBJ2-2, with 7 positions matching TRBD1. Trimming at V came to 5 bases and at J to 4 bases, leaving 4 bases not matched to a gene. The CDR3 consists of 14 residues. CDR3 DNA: TGTGCCAGCAGTACAGGGGTCGCCACCGGGGAGCTGTTTTTT. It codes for CASSTGVATGELFF.

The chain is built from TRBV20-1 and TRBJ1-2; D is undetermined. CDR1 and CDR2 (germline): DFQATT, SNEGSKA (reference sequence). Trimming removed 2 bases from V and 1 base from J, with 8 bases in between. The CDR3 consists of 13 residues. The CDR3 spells CSARSASNYGYTF. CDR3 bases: TGCAGTGCTAGATCCGCCAGTAACTATGGCTACACCTTC.

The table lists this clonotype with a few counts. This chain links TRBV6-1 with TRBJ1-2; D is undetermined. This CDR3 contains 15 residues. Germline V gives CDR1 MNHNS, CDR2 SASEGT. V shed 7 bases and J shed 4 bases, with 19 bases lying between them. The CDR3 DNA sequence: TGTGCCAGCACCCTCCCGTCTTGGGTCGGCTATGGCTACACCTTC. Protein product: CASTLPSWVGYGYTF.

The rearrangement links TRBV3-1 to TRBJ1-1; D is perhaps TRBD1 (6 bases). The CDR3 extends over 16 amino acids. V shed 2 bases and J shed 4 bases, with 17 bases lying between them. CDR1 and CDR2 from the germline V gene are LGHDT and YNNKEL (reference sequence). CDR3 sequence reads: CASSQRRLAGATEAFF. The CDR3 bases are TGTGCCAGCAGCCAAAGGCGTTTGGCAGGGGCCACTGAAGCTTTCTTT.

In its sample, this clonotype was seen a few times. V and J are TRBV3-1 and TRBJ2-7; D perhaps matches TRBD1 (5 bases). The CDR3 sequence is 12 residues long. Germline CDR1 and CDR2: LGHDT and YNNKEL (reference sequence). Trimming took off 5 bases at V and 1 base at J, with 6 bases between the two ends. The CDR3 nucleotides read TGTGCCAGCAGCGACAGATCCTACGAGCAGTACTTC. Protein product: CASSDRSYEQYF.

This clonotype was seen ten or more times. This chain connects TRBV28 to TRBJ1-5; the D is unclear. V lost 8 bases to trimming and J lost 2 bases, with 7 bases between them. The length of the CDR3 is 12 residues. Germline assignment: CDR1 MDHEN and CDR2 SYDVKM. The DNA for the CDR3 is TGTGCCAGCGGTCCGGGCAATCAGCCCCAGCATTTT. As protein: CASGPGNQPQHF.

CDR3 in amino acids: CASSEAGQGHQPQHF. Written as DNA, the CDR3 is TGCGCCAGCAGTGAGGCGGGACAGGGGCATCAGCCCCAGCATTTT. The chain employs TRBV10-2 and TRBJ1-5; 10 bases map to TRBD1. Germline CDR1 and CDR2: WSHSY and SAAADI. V trimming: 2 bases; J trimming: 5 bases; junction bases outside the gene matches: 3. The CDR3 covers 15 residues.

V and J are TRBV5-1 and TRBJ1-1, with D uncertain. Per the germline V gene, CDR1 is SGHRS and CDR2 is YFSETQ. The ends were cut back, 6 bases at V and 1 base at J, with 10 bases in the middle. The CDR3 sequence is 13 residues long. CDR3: CASIPPGNTEAFF. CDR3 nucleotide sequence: TGCGCCAGCATCCCCCCGGGGAACACTGAAGCTTTCTTT.

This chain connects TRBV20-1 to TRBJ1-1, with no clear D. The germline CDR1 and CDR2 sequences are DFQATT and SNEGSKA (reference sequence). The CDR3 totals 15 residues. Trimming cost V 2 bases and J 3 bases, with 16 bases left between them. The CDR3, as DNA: TGCAGTGCTAGATCAGTCGAGCAGGTGTACACTGAAGCTTTCTTT. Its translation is CSARSVEQVYTEAFF.

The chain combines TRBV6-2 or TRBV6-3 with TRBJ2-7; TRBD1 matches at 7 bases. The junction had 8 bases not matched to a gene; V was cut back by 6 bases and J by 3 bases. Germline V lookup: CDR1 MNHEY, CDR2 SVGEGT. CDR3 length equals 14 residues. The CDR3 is CASSQYRDSYEQYF. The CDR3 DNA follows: TGTGCCAGCAGCCAATACCGGGACAGCTACGAGCAGTACTTC.

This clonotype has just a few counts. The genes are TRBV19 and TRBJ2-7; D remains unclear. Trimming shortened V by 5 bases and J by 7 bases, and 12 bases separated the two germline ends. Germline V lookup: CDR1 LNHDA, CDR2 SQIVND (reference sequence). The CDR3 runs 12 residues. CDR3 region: CASSSRRGEQYF. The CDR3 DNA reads TGTGCCAGTAGTTCCCGTCGTGGGGAGCAGTACTTC. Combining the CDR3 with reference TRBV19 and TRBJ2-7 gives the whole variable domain DGGITQSPKYLFRKEGQNVTLSCEQNLNHDAMYWYRQDPGQGLRLIYYSQIVNDFQKGDIAEGYSVSREKKESFPLTVTSAQKNPTAFYLCASSSRRGEQYFGPGTRLTVT.

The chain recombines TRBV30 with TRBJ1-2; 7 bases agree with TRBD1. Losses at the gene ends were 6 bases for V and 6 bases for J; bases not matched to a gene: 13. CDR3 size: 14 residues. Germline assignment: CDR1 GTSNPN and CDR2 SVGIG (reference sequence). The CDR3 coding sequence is TGTGCCTGTTCGTGGGTCAGGGGGTTGAATGGCTACACCTTC. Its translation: CACSWVRGLNGYTF.

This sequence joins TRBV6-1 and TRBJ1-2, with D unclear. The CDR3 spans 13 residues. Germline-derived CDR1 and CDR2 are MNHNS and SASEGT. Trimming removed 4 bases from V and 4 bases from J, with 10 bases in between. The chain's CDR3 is CASSGRILYGYTF. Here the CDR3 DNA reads TGTGCCAGCAGTGGACGGATCCTCTATGGCTACACCTTC.

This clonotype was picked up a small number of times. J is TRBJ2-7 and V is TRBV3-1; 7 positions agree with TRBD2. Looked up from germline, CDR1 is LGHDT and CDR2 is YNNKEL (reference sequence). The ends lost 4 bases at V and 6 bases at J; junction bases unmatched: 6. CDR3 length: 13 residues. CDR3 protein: CASSRGRETEQYF. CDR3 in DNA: TGTGCCAGCAGCCGCGGGCGGGAGACCGAGCAGTACTTC.